What follows are 9 T cell receptor beta chains derived from one specimen sequenced in a study of T cell responses to AZD1222 COVID-19 vaccine. TCRdb's table, derived via immunoSEQ multiplex PCR, lists solely in-frame clones and lacks some. The data show about 140,000 clones, approximately 93% seen once. The specimen comprised peripheral blood, sampled on day 0 of MenACWY control vaccination. The receptors shown here come from an adult in good health.

A single count supports this clone. The V and J genes are TRBV2 and TRBJ1-3; no reliable D call. CDR1 and CDR2 from the germline V gene are SNHLY and FYNNEI. V lost 3 bases and J lost 0, with 9 bases in between. CDR3 size: 15 residues. The DNA of the CDR3 is TGTGCCAGCAGTGATGCGACCCTCTCTGGAAACACCATATATTTT. It translates to CASSDATLSGNTIYF.

V gene TRBV6-2 or TRBV6-3 combines with J gene TRBJ2-3, with 7 bases matching TRBD1. V dropped 3 bases and J dropped 5; count of bases not matched to a gene: 5. Germline CDR1 is MNHEY and CDR2 is SVGEGT. The CDR3 covers 14 residues. CDR3 region: CASSYKGAVDTQYF. In nucleotides, the CDR3 is TGTGCCAGCAGTTATAAGGGGGCCGTAGATACGCAGTATTTT.

For the CDR3, the DNA is TGCGCCAGCGGAGTCGGGGGAGCGTTCTCTGGAAACACCATATATTTT. It is translated as CASGVGGAFSGNTIYF. This chain links TRBV5-1 with TRBJ1-3, with a tentative D call TRBD1 (5 bases). Trimming stripped 7 bases from V and 0 bases from J, with 17 bases between. This CDR3 region has 16 residues. Germline CDR1 reads SGHRS; CDR2 reads YFSETQ.

The rearrangement links TRBV5-6 to TRBJ1-4; D not resolved. The CDR3 is 12 amino acids. The germline CDR1 and CDR2 sequences are SGHDT and YYEEEE. V gave up 6 bases and J gave up 7 bases, with 10 bases separating them. The CDR3 coding sequence is TGTGCCAGCACGGGTTATGGTGAAAAACTGTTTTTT. Translation: CASTGYGEKLFF. Full variable domain (outside the CDR3, taken from reference TRBV5-6 and TRBJ1-4): DAGVTQSPTHLIKTRGQQVTLRCSPKSGHDTVSWYQQALGQGPQFIFQYYEEEERQRGNFPDRFSGHQFPNYSSELNVNALLLGDSALYLCASTGYGEKLFFGSGTQLSVL.

The chain couples TRBV5-6 to TRBJ2-2; 8 bases agree with TRBD2. Germline CDR1 reads SGHDT; CDR2 reads YYEEEE. V lost 4 bases and J lost 7; bases outside the gene matches: 9. The CDR3 is 15 amino acids. This chain's CDR3 is CASSVPGLGLGELFF. The CDR3 nucleotides read TGTGCCAGCAGCGTTCCGGGACTAGGTCTCGGGGAGCTGTTTTTT.

In this sample, this clone turned up once. The CDR3 sequence is CAISESWAVLNYGYTF. CDR3 nucleotides: TGTGCCATCAGTGAGTCTTGGGCGGTACTTAACTATGGCTACACCTTC. V is TRBV10-3 and J is TRBJ1-2; D is ambiguous. This CDR3 is 16 amino acids long. The germline gives CDR1 ENHRY, CDR2 SYGVKD. V was shortened by 0 bases and J by 1 base, with 12 bases between the two germline ends.

CDR3 sequence reads: CATSTGRNEQFF. The CDR3 nucleotides read TGTGCCACCTCGACAGGGCGCAATGAGCAGTTCTTC. The chain carries TRBV10-3 and TRBJ2-1; 7 bases align to TRBD1. The CDR3 sequence is 12 residues long. The germline V gene encodes CDR1 ENHRY and CDR2 SYGVKD. V shed 10 bases and J 6 bases; nucleotides not matched to a gene: 6.

The chain employs TRBV12-3 or TRBV12-4 and TRBJ1-2; possibly TRBD1 for D (6 bases). V lost 6 bases to trimming and J lost 5 bases, with 10 bases between them. The CDR3 length is 12 residues. The CDR3 region has the DNA TGTGCCAGCAGCCCAGGGGAATATGGCTACACCTTC. Its protein product is CASSPGEYGYTF.

The sample holds one count of this clone. The rearrangement links TRBV24-1 to TRBJ1-2; D is possibly TRBD1 (6 bases). CDR1 and CDR2 (germline): KGHDR, SFDVKD. V dropped 9 bases and J dropped 7 bases, with 20 bases sitting between them. The CDR3 length is 14 residues. This chain's CDR3 is CATPGSGAGCGYTF. CDR3 nucleotide sequence: TGTGCCACCCCGGGCTCGGGGGCTGGTTGTGGCTACACCTTC.